The present entry profiles one T cell receptor beta chain with its context. This CDR3 comprises 14 residues. Germline V gene lookup returns CDR1 MNHEY and CDR2 SMNVEV (reference sequence). The V and J ends lost 2 bases and 10 bases respectively, with 12 bases between them. The data are from a study of blood T cell repertoires in COVID-19. Study-level background: COVID-19 samples, acute and convalescent, were from the United States, Italy and Spain. Sources were T cells, B-cell-depleted T cells, or PBMCs; the material itself was cDNA or gDNA.

Under the authors' procedure: Quantification of nucleated cells was approximated via reference gene primer amplification. Here immunoSEQ multiplex PCR was the method, and the copy in TCRdb shows in-frame clones only, minus some. The DNA gave D and trimming, while V, J and clone size come from that table. The repertoire holds some 66,000 clones, roughly 90% seen once, with 1.2% in the top ten. The TCR originated in a woman in her fifties or sixties with acute or convalescent COVID-19. The specimen sequenced was peripheral blood. The gene calls are TRBV27 and TRBJ1-6; maybe TRBD1 (6 bases). CDR3 in amino acids: CASSLQGLESPLHF. CDR3 nucleotides: TGTGCCAGCAGTTTACAGGGGTTAGAATCACCCCTCCACTTT.